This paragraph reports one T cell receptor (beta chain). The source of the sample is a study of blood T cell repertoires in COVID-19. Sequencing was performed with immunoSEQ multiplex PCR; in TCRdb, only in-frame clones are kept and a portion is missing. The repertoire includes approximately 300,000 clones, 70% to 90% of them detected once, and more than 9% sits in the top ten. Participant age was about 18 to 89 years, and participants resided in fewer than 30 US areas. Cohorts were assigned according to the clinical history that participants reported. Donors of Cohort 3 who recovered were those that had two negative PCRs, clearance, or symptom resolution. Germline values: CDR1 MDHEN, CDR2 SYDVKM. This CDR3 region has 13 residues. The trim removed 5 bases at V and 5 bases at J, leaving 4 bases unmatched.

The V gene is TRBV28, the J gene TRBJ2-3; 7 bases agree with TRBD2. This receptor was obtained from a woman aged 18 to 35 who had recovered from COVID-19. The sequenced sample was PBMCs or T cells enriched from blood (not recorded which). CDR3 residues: CASSSGRGDTQYF. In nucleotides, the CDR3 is TGTGCCAGCAGTAGTGGGAGGGGAGATACGCAGTATTTT.